These 22 T cell receptor beta chains originate from one sample sequenced in a study of vaccination effects on CD4 cells after COVID-19. Their recognized antigens are unknown. Clones were read by immunoSEQ multiplex PCR, and TCRdb kept only the in-frame ones, dropping some. The data hold about 20,000 clones, with roughly three quarters observed a single time. Antigen-specific CD4+ T cells were expanded with viral peptide pools in the ViraFEST assay before sequencing. Researchers isolated CD4+ T cells once about eleven days of culture had elapsed. No vaccinee had earlier SARS-CoV-2 infection, and nucleocapsid antibodies were negative. The sequencing used CD4+ T cells from PBMCs cultured with HCoV-NL63 spike peptides, collected before COVID-19 vaccination. The receptors here all came from a human donor who received a COVID-19 vaccine.

V gene TRBV5-1 combines with J gene TRBJ2-7; the D call may be TRBD1 or TRBD2 (5 bases each). Germline V gene lookup returns CDR1 SGHRS and CDR2 YFSETQ. V lost 4 bases, J lost 4 bases, and 21 bases lay in between. The CDR3 is 16 residues long. CDR3: CASSLDRDASLYEQYF. The CDR3 bases are TGCGCCAGCAGCCTCGACCGGGACGCCTCTCTGTACGAGCAGTACTTC.

The chain uses TRBV19 and TRBJ2-5, with TRBD2 identical over 9 bases. Trimming took 7 bases from V and 1 from J; bases not matched to a gene: 7. The CDR3 covers 15 residues. Germline-derived CDR1 and CDR2 are LNHDA and SQIVND (reference sequence). CDR3 coding DNA: TGTGCCAGTAAAAGGCTAGCGGGGACCCAAGAGACCCAGTACTTC. Translating it yields CASKRLAGTQETQYF.

The gene calls are TRBV27 and TRBJ1-1; D is unresolved. The germline V gene encodes CDR1 MNHEY and CDR2 SMNVEV (reference sequence). This CDR3 is built from 13 residues. The germline V and J ends were trimmed by 6 bases and 4 bases, with 12 bases remaining between them. This CDR3 is CASSPGPSTEAFF. For the CDR3, the DNA is TGTGCCAGCAGCCCCGGACCCAGCACTGAAGCTTTCTTT.

The genes are TRBV18 and TRBJ1-1, with D maybe TRBD1 (6 bases). This CDR3 has 15 residues. V was clipped by 3 bases and J by 0 bases, with 11 bases between them. Germline CDR1 reads KGHSH; CDR2 reads LQKENI. CDR3 DNA: TGTGCCAGCTCACCCTCAGGACAGCTGAACACTGAAGCTTTCTTT. This gives the protein CASSPSGQLNTEAFF.

The chain employs TRBV5-1 and TRBJ2-5; TRBD2 agrees at 7 bases. The CDR3 length is 16 residues. V was clipped by 3 bases and J by 0 bases; unmatched bases: 8. Germline V gives CDR1 SGHRS, CDR2 YFSETQ. In DNA form, the CDR3 reads TGCGCCAGCAGCTGGGAGGGTCGGCAGAACCAAGAGACCCAGTACTTC. It translates to CASSWEGRQNQETQYF.

V usage is TRBV2 and J usage is TRBJ2-7; D not certain. With 5 bases removed from V and 2 bases from J, the gap between germline ends came to 10 bases. The germline V gene has CDR1 SNHLY and CDR2 FYNNEI. CDR3 length: 13 residues. For the CDR3, the DNA is TGTGCCAGCAGTTACGACCTTACCTACGAGCAGTACTTC. Its protein is CASSYDLTYEQYF.

This chain joins TRBV4-1 and TRBJ2-2, with TRBD2 matching over 15 bases. With V trimmed by 5 bases and J by 3 bases, 10 bases remained unmatched. The germline V gene encodes CDR1 MGHRA and CDR2 YSYEKL. CDR3 length equals 19 residues. CDR3 protein: CASSGTSGLAGGYTGELFF. CDR3 nucleotide sequence: TGCGCCAGCAGCGGAACCTCGGGACTAGCGGGGGGATACACCGGGGAGCTGTTTTTT.

The sample holds a few counts of this clone. The chain uses TRBV11-3 and TRBJ2-1, with TRBD1 as a possible D gene (5 bases). The ends were cut back, 5 bases at V and 13 bases at J, with 18 bases in the middle. Germline loops: CDR1 SGHNT, CDR2 YENEEA. There are 13 residues in the CDR3. CDR3 in DNA: TGTGCCAGCAGCCAAATGAAGGACACCTCTCAGTTCTTC. Translating it yields CASSQMKDTSQFF.

As DNA, the CDR3 is TGTGCCAGCCGGAGGGACGGGAGCTTGACCGGGGAGCTGTTTTTT. This codes for CASRRDGSLTGELFF. The rearrangement uses TRBV2 and TRBJ2-2; D is possibly TRBD2 (6 bases). CDR1 and CDR2 from the germline V gene are SNHLY and FYNNEI. V was trimmed by 8 bases and J by 5 bases, leaving 18 bases between them. The CDR3 is made up of 15 amino acids.

V usage is TRBV5-1 and J usage is TRBJ2-2; 11 bases align to TRBD2. The junction had 8 bases not matched to a gene; V was cut back by 4 bases and J by 0 bases. CDR1 and CDR2 from the germline V gene are SGHRS and YFSETQ. The CDR3 contains 18 residues. CDR3 in amino acids: CASSPGLAGDANTGELFF. The CDR3 bases are TGCGCCAGCAGCCCTGGACTAGCGGGCGACGCGAACACCGGGGAGCTGTTTTTT.

The V and J genes are TRBV12-3 or TRBV12-4 and TRBJ2-1; D not resolved. The V and J ends lost 5 bases and 11 bases respectively, with 13 bases between them. The CDR3 runs 12 residues. CDR3 in DNA: TGTGCCAGCAGTACCCGCACCGGCAAGCAGTTCTTC. It is translated as CASSTRTGKQFF.

J is TRBJ2-1 and V is TRBV19; 8 bases are a match to TRBD2. Germline V CDR1 and CDR2: LNHDA, SQIVND (reference sequence). The CDR3 extends over 19 amino acids. V lost 3 bases and J lost 0; bases outside the gene matches: 13. The CDR3 reads CASSMIPSGYKSSYNEQFF. In DNA form, the CDR3 reads TGTGCCAGTAGTATGATTCCTAGCGGGTACAAAAGCTCCTACAATGAGCAGTTCTTC.

This rearrangement joins TRBV2 to TRBJ2-7; 8 bases align to TRBD1. V gave up 9 bases and J gave up 4 bases; unmatched junction bases: 5. Per the germline V gene, CDR1 is SNHLY and CDR2 is FYNNEI. This CDR3 has 12 residues. CDR3 DNA sequence: TGTGCCAGTGCAGGGGGCTCATACGAGCAGTACTTC. This translates into CASAGGSYEQYF.

CDR3 DNA sequence: TGCGCCAGCAGCTTTGGGCAGCGAGCCTACGAGCAGTACTTC. The encoded protein is CASSFGQRAYEQYF. This sequence joins TRBV5-1 and TRBJ2-7; no clear D. Germline V gives CDR1 SGHRS, CDR2 YFSETQ. The V gene lost 2 bases and the J gene lost 2 bases, with 11 bases spanning the gap. This CDR3 is built from 14 residues.

The chain has TRBV5-1 and TRBJ1-1, with 7 bases identical to TRBD1. CDR3 length equals 14 residues. Trimming cost V 0 bases and J 4 bases; bases outside gene matches: 3. Germline loops: CDR1 SGHRS, CDR2 YFSETQ. CDR3 region: CASSLAAGGTEAFF. The DNA of the CDR3 is TGCGCCAGCAGCTTGGCGGCAGGGGGCACTGAAGCTTTCTTT.

This clone was seen only once. The CDR3 coding sequence is TGTGCCAGCAGCTGGAGGGACAGGGACCAAGAGACCCAGTACTTC. Translated: CASSWRDRDQETQYF. The chain couples TRBV7-2 to TRBJ2-5; 9 nucleotides align to TRBD1. Germline trimming cut 4 bases from V and 0 bases from J; bases unmatched to any gene: 3. The CDR3 is 15 amino acids. From germline, CDR1 is SGHTA and CDR2 FQGNSA.

In DNA, the CDR3 is TGTGCCAGCAGCTTAGCGGGGGGGAGGACAGATACGCAGTATTTT. Its protein product is CASSLAGGRTDTQYF. The chain links TRBV5-4 to TRBJ2-3, with 10 bases lining up with TRBD2. The V gene end was trimmed by 2 bases and the J gene end by 3 bases; junction bases not matched to a gene: 3. The length of the CDR3 is 15 residues. Per germline, CDR1 SGHNT and CDR2 YYREEE (reference sequence).

In regard to this clone: At the DNA level, this CDR3 is encoded by other sequences in the same sample as well. The V and J genes are TRBV4-1 and TRBJ2-5; weak D call: TRBD1 (6 bases). This CDR3 is 15 amino acids long. The germline CDR1 and CDR2 sequences are MGHRA and YSYEKL. With 4 bases removed from V and 5 bases from J, the gap between germline ends came to 17 bases. Here the CDR3 DNA reads TGCGCCAGCAGCCCTGAGGACAGCCCTCGGGAGACCCAGTACTTC. Encoded protein: CASSPEDSPRETQYF.

This clone was seen only a few times. The chain recombines TRBV11-2 with TRBJ2-3; the D gene is possibly TRBD1 (7 bases). Germline V gives CDR1 SGHAT, CDR2 FQNNGV. V was trimmed by 4 bases and J by 7 bases, leaving 21 bases between them. CDR3 length: 16 residues. The CDR3 reads CASSSYRGGGLNTQYF. The CDR3 coding sequence is TGTGCCAGCAGCTCCTACAGGGGAGGAGGCCTTAATACGCAGTATTTT.

The J gene is TRBJ2-5, the V gene TRBV10-3; D gene unclear. Germline values: CDR1 ENHRY, CDR2 SYGVKD. The CDR3 consists of 11 residues. The V and J ends lost 2 bases and 5 bases respectively, with 3 bases between them. The CDR3: CAISERETQYF. DNA for the CDR3: TGTGCCATCAGTGAGAGGGAGACCCAGTACTTC.

The CDR3, as DNA: TGCGCCAGCAGCTTGTATTCCTCCTCCGGGGAGCTGTTTTTT. Its protein product is CASSLYSSSGELFF. V is TRBV5-1 and J is TRBJ2-2; D not certain. V was cut by 1 base and J by 6 bases, with 10 bases left in between. CDR1 and CDR2 from the germline V gene are SGHRS and YFSETQ. CDR3 length: 14 amino acids.

Only a few counts were recorded for this clone. This chain links TRBV7-9 with TRBJ1-1; 7 bases align to TRBD1. The length of the CDR3 is 17 residues. In germline, CDR1 is SEHNR, CDR2 FQNEAQ (reference sequence). V dropped 1 base and J dropped 2; count of bases not matched to a gene: 10. For the CDR3, the DNA is TGTGCCAGCAGCTTAGATCCGTACAGGGGTGGAAACACTGAAGCTTTCTTT. Amino acid sequence: CASSLDPYRGGNTEAFF.